One sample yielded the 24 T cell receptor beta chains listed below, sequenced in a study of radiotherapy plus CTLA-4 blockade in lung cancer. The repertoire was sequenced with immunoSEQ multiplex PCR; TCRdb's copy has only in-frame clones and lacks some. In the table there are 75,000 to 95,000 clones, 72% of which are singletons. Sequenced material: peripheral blood, taken from a patient treated with radiotherapy plus ipilimumab. Receptor source: a human donor with non-small cell lung cancer that progressed on radiotherapy plus ipilimumab.

The rearrangement uses TRBV5-1 and TRBJ2-5, with TRBD1 identical over 7 bases. Per the germline V gene, CDR1 is SGHRS and CDR2 is YFSETQ. CDR3 length: 15 residues. The ends lost 0 bases at V and 4 bases at J; junction bases unmatched: 6. The CDR3 DNA reads TGCGCCAGCAGCTTGGCGACAGGGTGGGGAGAGACCCAGTACTTC. Protein: CASSLATGWGETQYF.

The chain links TRBV7-9 to TRBJ1-1; D might be TRBD1 (5 bases). Looked up from germline, CDR1 is SEHNR and CDR2 is FQNEAQ (reference sequence). CDR3 length: 14 amino acids. Trimming left V 1 base short and J 0 bases short, with 6 bases between. The CDR3 spells CASSLGQMNTEAFF. The CDR3 DNA follows: TGTGCCAGCAGCTTAGGACAGATGAACACTGAAGCTTTCTTT.

V is TRBV11-3 and J is TRBJ2-7; 11 nucleotides line up with TRBD2. After removal of 5 bases from V and 3 bases from J, the junction contained 6 bases not matched to a gene. The CDR3 sequence is 15 residues long. Germline V gene lookup returns CDR1 SGHNT and CDR2 YENEEA. This chain's CDR3 is CASSASSGGNYEQYF. The DNA of the CDR3 is TGTGCCAGCAGCGCTTCTAGCGGGGGGAACTACGAGCAGTACTTC.

The chain couples TRBV13 to TRBJ2-1; 11 bases agree with TRBD2. V shed 5 bases and J 9 bases; nucleotides not matched to a gene: 6. Germline loops: CDR1 PRHDT, CDR2 FYEKMQ (reference sequence). This CDR3 is 14 amino acids long. In DNA, the CDR3 is TGTGCCAGCAGCCCCGGACTAGCGGGCGGTGAGCAGTTCTTC. Encoded protein: CASSPGLAGGEQFF.

This chain joins TRBV7-9 and TRBJ1-4, with no clear D. The CDR3 totals 12 residues. Trimming stripped 3 bases from V and 8 bases from J, with 7 bases between. Germline CDR1 SEHNR, CDR2 FQNEAQ (reference sequence). The CDR3 region has the DNA TGTGCCAGCAGCTTTGTGGGGGAAAAACTGTTTTTT. Amino acids: CASSFVGEKLFF.

The chain is built from TRBV5-8 and TRBJ1-1; D might be TRBD1 (5 bases). Per the germline V gene, CDR1 is SGHTS and CDR2 is YDEGEE. The CDR3 is made up of 14 amino acids. Trimming pared 1 base from V and 2 bases from J, leaving 9 bases between. CDR3 sequence (DNA): TGTGCCAGCAGCTTGAAGGGGTTCAACACTGAAGCTTTCTTT. Translated: CASSLKGFNTEAFF.

The chain recombines TRBV5-8 with TRBJ2-7; D unresolved. This CDR3 is 16 amino acids long. V was clipped by 0 bases and J by 2 bases, with 15 bases between them. Germline V lookup: CDR1 SGHTS, CDR2 YDEGEE. In nucleotides, the CDR3 is TGTGCCAGCAGCTTGGCCTGGCAGGACCCGACCTACGAGCAGTACTTC. It codes for CASSLAWQDPTYEQYF.

This clone was seen a handful of times. The chain has TRBV2 and TRBJ2-4, with 10 bases fitting TRBD1. The V gene end was trimmed by 6 bases and the J gene end by 2 bases; junction bases not matched to a gene: 7. The CDR3 is 16 residues long. The V gene's germline CDR1 is SNHLY and CDR2 FYNNEI. CDR3 sequence: CASRRDRGGTKNIQYF. The CDR3 nucleotides read TGTGCCAGCAGGAGGGACAGGGGCGGCACCAAAAACATTCAGTACTTC.

The chain combines TRBV28 with TRBJ1-6, with TRBD1 identical over 7 bases. After removal of 5 bases from V and 9 bases from J, the junction contained 4 bases not matched to a gene. The germline gives CDR1 MDHEN, CDR2 SYDVKM. There are 13 residues in the CDR3. In DNA, the CDR3 is TGTGCCAGCAGTCTCGACAGGGTTTCACCCCTCCACTTT. Its protein product is CASSLDRVSPLHF. The full variable domain, rest sourced from reference TRBV28 and TRBJ1-6, is DVKVTQSSRYLVKRTGEKVFLECVQDMDHENMFWYRQDPGLGLRLIYFSYDVKMKEKGDIPEGYSVSREKKERFSLILESASTNQTSMYLCASSLDRVSPLHFGNGTRLTVT.

This clone has just a few counts. V is TRBV14 and J is TRBJ2-2; D is unresolved. CDR3 length equals 13 residues. The ends were cut back, 4 bases at V and 7 bases at J, with 10 bases in the middle. Germline-derived CDR1 and CDR2 are SGHDN and FVKESK. The CDR3: CASSPTGFGELFF. As DNA, the CDR3 is TGTGCCAGCAGCCCGACGGGCTTCGGGGAGCTGTTTTTT.

V gene TRBV29-1 combines with J gene TRBJ2-3; D call uncertain. CDR1 and CDR2 from the germline V gene are SQVTM and ANQGSEA. There are 12 residues in the CDR3. Trimming stripped 4 bases from V and 0 bases from J, with 5 bases between. CDR3 nucleotides: TGCAGCGTTGTGGACAGCACAGATACGCAGTATTTT. This codes for CSVVDSTDTQYF.

V is TRBV28 and J is TRBJ2-2, with a possible D match to TRBD2 (6 bases). Germline V gene data show CDR1 as MDHEN and CDR2 as SYDVKM. This CDR3 region has 15 residues. V was shortened by 3 bases and J by 3 bases, with 11 bases between the two germline ends. CDR3 coding DNA: TGTGCCAGCAGTTTGGGGGGATATTACACCGGGGAGCTGTTTTTT. It encodes CASSLGGYYTGELFF.

The V gene is TRBV5-8, the J gene TRBJ2-1; no clear D. CDR1 is SGHTS, CDR2 YDEGEE, per germline. This CDR3 region has 13 residues. V was trimmed by 2 bases and J by 4 bases, leaving 7 bases between them. CDR3 in amino acids: CASSFQRYNEQFF. CDR3 DNA: TGTGCCAGCAGCTTTCAGCGATACAATGAGCAGTTCTTC.

The rearrangement joins TRBV27 to TRBJ2-1; D is unresolved. Looked up from germline, CDR1 is MNHEY and CDR2 is SMNVEV (reference sequence). The CDR3 totals 14 residues. Trimming stripped 2 bases from V and 0 bases from J, with 5 bases between. The DNA of the CDR3 is TGTGCCAGCAGTTTACAGTTCTCCTACAATGAGCAGTTCTTC. Its translation: CASSLQFSYNEQFF.

CDR3 residues: CASRRQGVYNYGYTF. The DNA for the CDR3 is TGTGCCAGCAGGCGACAGGGAGTTTACAACTATGGCTACACCTTC. The chain links TRBV6-6 to TRBJ1-2, with 7 bases lining up with TRBD1. V was pared by 6 bases and J by 2 bases, with 9 bases of the junction left unmatched. CDR3 length: 15 residues. Germline lookup yields CDR1 MNHNY and CDR2 SVGAGI (reference sequence).

V usage is TRBV29-1 and J usage is TRBJ2-2; D uncertain. Germline V gene lookup returns CDR1 SQVTM and CDR2 ANQGSEA. Trimming left V 2 bases short and J 0 bases short, with 7 bases between. CDR3 length: 14 residues. CDR3 residues: CSVEQNSNTGELFF. Written as DNA, the CDR3 is TGCAGCGTTGAACAGAACTCGAACACCGGGGAGCTGTTTTTT.

This clone occurred a few times. The V gene is TRBV28, the J gene TRBJ1-1; possible D gene TRBD1, 5 bases. This CDR3 is built from 15 residues. Trimming took off 6 bases at V and 5 bases at J, with 19 bases between the two ends. The germline CDR1 and CDR2 sequences are MDHEN and SYDVKM. The CDR3 loop reads CASRTPTDVGTEAFF. The CDR3 bases are TGTGCCAGCAGGACCCCGACAGACGTGGGGACTGAAGCTTTCTTT. The whole variable domain, remainder taken from reference TRBV28 and TRBJ1-1, is DVKVTQSSRYLVKRTGEKVFLECVQDMDHENMFWYRQDPGLGLRLIYFSYDVKMKEKGDIPEGYSVSREKKERFSLILESASTNQTSMYLCASRTPTDVGTEAFFGQGTRLTVV.

CDR3 sequence reads: CASSLAGGAPGEQFF. CDR3 nucleotides: TGCGCCAGCAGCTTGGCCGGGGGCGCCCCTGGTGAGCAGTTCTTC. V usage is TRBV5-1 and J usage is TRBJ2-1; D tentatively fits TRBD1 or TRBD2 (6 bases each). This CDR3 region has 15 residues. The V and J ends lost 0 bases and 9 bases respectively, with 16 bases between them. CDR1 SGHRS and CDR2 YFSETQ come from the germline V gene.

The J gene is TRBJ2-2, the V gene TRBV6-5; 7 bases map to TRBD1. CDR1 and CDR2 (germline): MNHEY, SVGAGI. The CDR3 is 13 residues long. J lost 6 bases, V lost 5 bases, and 3 bases had no gene match. CDR3 sequence reads: CASSTTGAGELFF. Written as DNA, the CDR3 is TGTGCCAGCAGTACTACAGGGGCCGGGGAGCTGTTTTTT.

V is TRBV5-5 and J is TRBJ1-2; TRBD1 matches 9 bases. Germline values: CDR1 SGHKS, CDR2 YYEKEE (reference sequence). This CDR3 contains 13 residues. V lost 3 bases and J lost 6; bases outside the gene matches: 3. The DNA for the CDR3 is TGTGCCAGCAGCTCACAGGGGGCCAATGGCTACACCTTC. It is translated as CASSSQGANGYTF.

The V call is TRBV5-4, the J call TRBJ1-1; the match to TRBD1 covers 7 bases. Looked up from germline, CDR1 is SGHNT and CDR2 is YYREEE (reference sequence). CDR3 length: 15 residues. Germline trimming cut 4 bases from V and 6 bases from J; bases unmatched to any gene: 12. Written as DNA, the CDR3 is TGTGCCAGCAGCCCGGATCCACAGGGGATCTCTGAAGCTTTCTTT. Translation: CASSPDPQGISEAFF.

The rearrangement links TRBV6-1 to TRBJ2-5, with TRBD2 matching over 7 bases. Trimming took 6 bases from V and 5 from J; bases not matched to a gene: 6. CDR3 length: 13 residues. In germline, CDR1 is MNHNS, CDR2 SASEGT. The CDR3 protein is CASRLAARETQYF. CDR3 DNA: TGTGCCAGCAGGCTAGCGGCTAGGGAGACCCAGTACTTC.

The rearrangement links TRBV28 to TRBJ2-7, with 8 bases matching TRBD2. This CDR3 spans 14 amino acids. Losses at the gene ends were 7 bases for V and 7 bases for J; bases not matched to a gene: 12. Germline lookup yields CDR1 MDHEN and CDR2 SYDVKM. The CDR3 sequence is CASTTTSALREQYF. CDR3 nucleotide sequence: TGTGCCAGCACTACGACTAGCGCCCTGAGGGAGCAGTACTTC.

The chain uses TRBV7-9 and TRBJ2-2; D remains unclear. The V gene's germline CDR1 is SEHNR and CDR2 FQNEAQ (reference sequence). The CDR3 extends over 13 amino acids. The ends were cut back, 11 bases at V and 2 bases at J, with 12 bases in the middle. The DNA of the CDR3 is TGTGCCGACGAGCGAGTTAACACCGGGGAGCTGTTTTTT. Its protein is CADERVNTGELFF.